This T cell receptor (beta chain) appears in the sequencing data of a study of shared clonotypes between healthy human individuals. Germline values: CDR1 SGHRS, CDR2 YFSETQ. The ends lost 3 bases at V and 5 bases at J; junction bases unmatched: 4. The CDR3 spans 14 residues. Under the authors' procedure: ImmunoSEQ supplied junction-only sequences lacking quality scores, so filtering was different. The method was immunoSEQ multiplex PCR; TCRdb's version includes in-frame clones alone and lacks a portion of them. V and J calls plus clone size are reproduced from that table; the DNA served to infer D and trimming. The sample lists some 380,000 clones, 96% occurring once. In regard to this clone: Its target is unknown.

Study-wide results and caveats: Few donors limited the genetic and exposure-history diversity represented. An anticipated effect of sequencing depth on clonotype sharing among donors was recognized. Rarefaction revealed incomplete sorted-subset sequencing despite large depth.

The receptor's source is a man aged 25 to 40 in good health. Sequenced: memory CD8+ T cells sorted from blood. Subset indicated: CD45RO+ cells pooled with CCR7-negative TemRA cells. The rearrangement uses TRBV5-1 and TRBJ2-5, with 10 positions matching TRBD1. CDR3 sequence (DNA): TGCGCCAGCAGCTCGACAGGGGGCGGGGAGACCCAGTACTTC. It yields the protein CASSSTGGGETQYF.